The 29 T cell receptor beta chains reported below all come from one sample, sequenced in a study of CD8+ T cells in alopecia areata. As to treatment: oral pan-JAK inhibitor, 5-10 mg twice daily. In each case, RNA was isolated and then reverse transcribed into cDNA as the sequencing template. The data were produced by immunoSEQ multiplex PCR, yet TCRdb's version contains in-frame clones alone and is incomplete. The top ten clones hold 0.85% to 1.3% of a sample with around 190,000 clones, roughly 60% of them seen once. The sample in question was CD4+ T cells sorted from blood, obtained at week 24, from a patient treated with tofacitinib. These receptors were obtained from a human donor with alopecia areata.

The J gene is TRBJ1-1, the V gene TRBV5-1; D is ambiguous. The CDR3 loop spans 13 amino acids. V lost 7 bases, J lost 3 bases, and 13 bases lay in between. CDR1 is SGHRS and CDR2 is YFSETQ in the germline V gene. CDR3 DNA: TGCGCCAGCGGCAAGGGAGCGGACACTGAAGCTTTCTTT. Translating gives CASGKGADTEAFF.

V gene TRBV5-6 combines with J gene TRBJ2-5; D is perhaps TRBD2 (6 bases). The V and J ends lost 2 bases and 5 bases respectively, with 13 bases between them. The V gene's germline CDR1 is SGHDT and CDR2 YYEEEE. There are 14 residues in the CDR3. The CDR3 loop is CASSFSGTVETQYF. The CDR3 nucleotides are TGTGCCAGCAGCTTCTCCGGGACTGTGGAGACCCAGTACTTC.

This clone has more than one count but fewer than ten. The rearrangement links TRBV5-1 to TRBJ2-7; perhaps D is TRBD1 or TRBD2 (5 bases each). Per the germline V gene, CDR1 is SGHRS and CDR2 is YFSETQ. Trimming took off 1 base at V and 4 bases at J, with 9 bases between the two ends. This CDR3 is 13 amino acids long. DNA for the CDR3: TGCGCCAGCAGCTTGTTTGGGGGATACGAGCAGTACTTC. It is translated as CASSLFGGYEQYF.

This chain uses TRBV7-9 with TRBJ1-4; D gene unclear. Trimming stripped 5 bases from V and 6 bases from J, with 7 bases between. Germline values: CDR1 SEHNR, CDR2 FQNEAQ (reference sequence). This CDR3 is built from 12 residues. The CDR3 DNA is TGTGCCAGCAGCCGTAACCATGAAAAACTGTTTTTT. Amino acids: CASSRNHEKLFF.

This chain uses TRBV30 with TRBJ1-4, with 9 bases aligning to TRBD1. CDR1 is GTSNPN, CDR2 SVGIG, per germline (reference sequence). V shed 4 bases and J 5 bases; nucleotides not matched to a gene: 5. This CDR3 comprises 14 residues. The chain's CDR3 is CAWNMDRGNEKLFF. CDR3 nucleotides: TGTGCCTGGAACATGGACAGGGGCAATGAAAAACTGTTTTTT.

The rearrangement uses TRBV11-3 and TRBJ1-4; no firm D call. The CDR3 totals 13 residues. From germline, CDR1 is SGHNT and CDR2 YENEEA. The V and J ends lost 4 bases and 4 bases respectively, with 7 bases between them. The CDR3 protein is CASSSTNNEKLFF. In DNA form, the CDR3 reads TGTGCCAGCAGCTCCACCAATAATGAAAAACTGTTTTTT.

The chain combines TRBV30 with TRBJ2-5; D possibly corresponds to TRBD1 (5 bases). Germline V lookup: CDR1 GTSNPN, CDR2 SVGIG (reference sequence). V lost 0 bases and J lost 2, with 13 bases in between. This CDR3 has 15 amino acids. The chain's CDR3 is CAWSVRSGSQETQYF. Written as DNA, the CDR3 is TGTGCCTGGAGTGTACGCTCAGGGTCACAAGAGACCCAGTACTTC.

The V call is TRBV25-1, the J call TRBJ2-3, with D perhaps matching TRBD1 (5 bases). The CDR3 totals 13 residues. V gave up 3 bases and J gave up 2 bases, with 6 bases separating them. Germline V CDR1 and CDR2: MGHDK, SYGVNS. The CDR3 DNA reads as TGTGCCAGCAGTGACAGGGTCACAGATACGCAGTATTTT. Protein sequence: CASSDRVTDTQYF.

This clone was seen a few times. The chain links TRBV30 to TRBJ1-5, with D unclear. Deletions cut 3 bases from V and 5 bases from J, with 11 bases between. The V gene's germline CDR1 is GTSNPN and CDR2 SVGIG (reference sequence). This CDR3 has 13 amino acids. The CDR3 coding sequence is TGTGCCTGGAGCAGAGGGCTGGATCAGCCCCAGCATTTT. Its protein product is CAWSRGLDQPQHF.

V usage is TRBV27 and J usage is TRBJ1-5, with unresolved D. The length of the CDR3 is 15 residues. Per the germline V gene, CDR1 is MNHEY and CDR2 is SMNVEV (reference sequence). V was trimmed by 3 bases and J by 2 bases, leaving 11 bases between them. CDR3: CASSFSGPGNQPQHF. The CDR3 DNA reads TGTGCCAGCAGTTTCTCAGGACCGGGCAATCAGCCCCAGCATTTT.

The V gene is TRBV7-2, the J gene TRBJ1-5, with TRBD1 as a possible D gene (5 bases). The V end was cut by 5 bases, the J end by 1 base, with 12 bases between. Germline assignment: CDR1 SGHTA and CDR2 FQGNSA. The CDR3 is 15 residues long. CDR3 nucleotide sequence: TGTGCCAGCAGCGTCCGACGGGGGAGCAATCAGCCCCAGCATTTT. It specifies CASSVRRGSNQPQHF.

The V gene is TRBV23-1, the J gene TRBJ1-2, with 7 bases matching TRBD1. TRBV23-1 is an ORF for which the function is uncertain. CDR3 length: 14 residues. With 6 bases clipped from V and 7 bases from J, the junction kept 11 bases outside the gene matches. The CDR3 coding sequence is TGCGCCAGCAGCCTCGCGACAGGGTTTGGTGGCTACACCTTC. It encodes CASSLATGFGGYTF.

The chain has TRBV4-3 and TRBJ1-5; D remains ambiguous. Germline loops: CDR1 LGHNA, CDR2 YSLEER. This CDR3 region has 14 residues. V gave up 0 bases and J gave up 4 bases, with 7 bases separating them. This CDR3 is CASSQDKGNQPQHF. The CDR3 DNA follows: TGCGCCAGCAGCCAAGATAAAGGGAATCAGCCCCAGCATTTT.

This clone was seen a single time. V usage is TRBV30 and J usage is TRBJ1-2, with D possibly matching TRBD1 (5 bases). V was cut by 7 bases and J by 4 bases, with 10 bases left in between. The CDR3 has 11 amino acids. Germline assignment: CDR1 GTSNPN and CDR2 SVGIG (reference sequence). Here the CDR3 reads CASGVGYGYTF. The DNA of the CDR3 is TGTGCCTCGGGGGTCGGCTATGGCTACACCTTC.

This CDR3 reads CASVPHQYF. The DNA for the CDR3 is TGCGCCAGCGTCCCCCACCAGTACTTC. The chain links TRBV23-1 to TRBJ2-5; D is ambiguous. TRBV23-1 is labeled an ORF, and its function is uncertain. V was trimmed by 8 bases and J by 10 bases, leaving 8 bases between them. This CDR3 is built from 9 residues.

This sequence joins TRBV27 and TRBJ1-6; 9 bases fit TRBD1. This CDR3 comprises 15 residues. The V gene end was trimmed by 6 bases and the J gene end by 10 bases; junction bases not matched to a gene: 10. Germline values: CDR1 MNHEY, CDR2 SMNVEV (reference sequence). The CDR3 here is CASRPSTGGGSPLHF. Written as DNA, the CDR3 is TGTGCCAGCAGACCATCCACAGGGGGCGGATCACCCCTCCACTTT.

The rearrangement joins TRBV29-1 to TRBJ2-7; D not certain. Germline CDR1 SQVTM, CDR2 ANQGSEA. V was clipped by 2 bases and J by 5 bases, with 7 bases between them. The CDR3 sequence is 11 residues long. CDR3 sequence: CSVERANEQYF. Here the CDR3 DNA reads TGCAGCGTTGAAAGAGCGAACGAGCAGTACTTC.

The gene calls are TRBV29-1 and TRBJ1-1, with 9 bases matching TRBD1. The CDR3 runs 13 residues. The junction had 3 bases not matched to a gene; V was cut back by 6 bases and J by 1 base. CDR1 SQVTM and CDR2 ANQGSEA come from the germline V gene. The CDR3 sequence: CSVKQGANTEAFF. The CDR3 DNA sequence: TGCAGCGTAAAACAGGGGGCGAACACTGAAGCTTTCTTT.

J is TRBJ1-6 and V is TRBV2, with D uncertain. The CDR3 runs to 12 residues. Trimming pared 8 bases from V and 7 bases from J, leaving 9 bases between. Looked up from germline, CDR1 is SNHLY and CDR2 is FYNNEI. The CDR3 nucleotides read TGTGCCAGCGGTGGGCAGAATTCACCCCTCCACTTT. It specifies CASGGQNSPLHF.

In its sample, this clone was seen a few times. The rearrangement joins TRBV6-6 to TRBJ2-3; D ambiguous. Germline loops: CDR1 MNHNY, CDR2 SVGAGI (reference sequence). V lost 1 base to trimming and J lost 6 bases, with 5 bases between them. The CDR3 spans 12 residues. This CDR3 is CASSYFSDTQYF. DNA for the CDR3: TGTGCCAGCAGTTACTTTAGCGATACGCAGTATTTT.

To note about this clone: The sample carries other DNA sequences with the same CDR3. The J gene is TRBJ1-1, the V gene TRBV5-1; 7 nucleotides match TRBD1. J lost 1 base, V lost 2 bases, and 2 bases had no gene match. The CDR3 length is 14 residues. Germline V gene sequence: CDR1 SGHRS, CDR2 YFSETQ. The CDR3 spells CASSFGTANTEAFF. The CDR3 nucleotides are TGCGCCAGCAGCTTTGGGACAGCGAACACTGAAGCTTTCTTT. Looking up the rest from reference TRBV5-1 and TRBJ1-1 gives the full variable domain: KAGVTQTPRYLIKTRGQQVTLSCSPISGHRSVSWYQQTPGQGLQFLFEYFSETQRNKGNFPGRFSGRQFSNSRSEMNVSTLELGDSALYLCASSFGTANTEAFFGQGTRLTVV.

This chain's CDR3 is CSVVSVGNTGELFF. The CDR3, as DNA: TGCAGCGTTGTTAGTGTGGGGAACACCGGGGAGCTGTTTTTT. V usage is TRBV29-1 and J usage is TRBJ2-2; D is uncertain. V dropped 4 bases and J dropped 1 base, with 10 bases sitting between them. CDR1 and CDR2 (germline): SQVTM, ANQGSEA. This CDR3 spans 14 amino acids.

This rearrangement joins TRBV30 to TRBJ1-2, with TRBD1 as a possible D gene (5 bases). Trimming cost V 2 bases and J 2 bases, with 15 bases left between them. From germline, CDR1 is GTSNPN and CDR2 SVGIG (reference sequence). The CDR3 contains 15 residues. In DNA form, the CDR3 reads TGTGCCTGGAGTAATGAACAGGACTTCAACTATGGCTACACCTTC. Encoded protein: CAWSNEQDFNYGYTF.

This sequence joins TRBV5-4 and TRBJ2-6; D not certain. The germline V gene encodes CDR1 SGHNT and CDR2 YYREEE (reference sequence). The ends were cut back, 4 bases at V and 0 bases at J, with 11 bases in the middle. The CDR3 consists of 16 residues. The CDR3 bases are TGTGCCAGCAGCGCCGACCCGAGCTCTGGGGCCAACGTCCTGACTTTC. Its translation: CASSADPSSGANVLTF.

This clone was detected only a few times. J is TRBJ1-4 and V is TRBV7-8; D is uncertain. Between the trimmed V and J ends, which lost 4 bases and 5 bases, there was a span of 14 bases. This CDR3 comprises 15 residues. CDR1 and CDR2 from the germline V gene are SGHVS and FQNEAQ. CDR3 protein: CASSSDGRANEKLFF. Here the CDR3 DNA reads TGTGCCAGCAGCTCAGACGGACGGGCGAATGAAAAACTGTTTTTT. The variable domain in full, completed from reference TRBV7-8 and TRBJ1-4, reads GAGVSQSPRYKVAKRGQDVALRCDPISGHVSLFWYQQALGQGPEFLTYFQNEAQLDKSGLPSDRFFAERPEGSVSTLKIQRTQQEDSAVYLCASSSDGRANEKLFFGSGTQLSVL.

The chain has TRBV29-1 and TRBJ1-1, with 9 positions matching TRBD1. The CDR3 totals 14 residues. Germline CDR1 and CDR2: SQVTM and ANQGSEA. V lost 7 bases to trimming and J lost 2 bases; unmatched junction nucleotides: 8. As DNA, the CDR3 is TGCAGCGCTGTGAGGGGACAGGGTAACACTGAAGCTTTCTTT. This sequence encodes CSAVRGQGNTEAFF.

This sequence joins TRBV29-1 and TRBJ1-2; D gene ambiguous. The CDR3 is 11 amino acids. Germline V gives CDR1 SQVTM, CDR2 ANQGSEA. V was pared by 5 bases and J by 4 bases, with 8 bases between. CDR3 nucleotides: TGCAGCGTTTCCCCCCTCTATGGCTACACCTTC. Encoded protein: CSVSPLYGYTF.

The rearrangement uses TRBV11-2 and TRBJ1-2; D call uncertain. The CDR3 is 15 amino acids. With 1 base removed from V and 0 bases from J, the gap between germline ends came to 9 bases. The V gene's germline CDR1 is SGHAT and CDR2 FQNNGV. CDR3 in DNA: TGTGCCAGCAGCTTAGCGGGGAACCCTAACTATGGCTACACCTTC. Encoded protein: CASSLAGNPNYGYTF.

The chain employs TRBV5-6 and TRBJ1-1; D not certain. This CDR3 comprises 16 residues. Deletions cut 1 base from V and 0 bases from J, with 13 bases between. Germline CDR1 is SGHDT and CDR2 is YYEEEE. CDR3 protein: CASSLFYSKMNTEAFF. For the CDR3, the DNA is TGTGCCAGCAGCTTGTTTTATTCCAAGATGAACACTGAAGCTTTCTTT.